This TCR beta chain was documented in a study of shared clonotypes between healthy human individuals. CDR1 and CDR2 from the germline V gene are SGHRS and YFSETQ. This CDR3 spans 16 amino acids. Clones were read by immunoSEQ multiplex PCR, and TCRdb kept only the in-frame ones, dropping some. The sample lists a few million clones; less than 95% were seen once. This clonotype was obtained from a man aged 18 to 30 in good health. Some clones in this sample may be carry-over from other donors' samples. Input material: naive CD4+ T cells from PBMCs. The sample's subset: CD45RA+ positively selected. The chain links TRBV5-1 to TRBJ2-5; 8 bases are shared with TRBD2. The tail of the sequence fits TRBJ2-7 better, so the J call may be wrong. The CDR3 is CASSLGVWGLVYEQYF. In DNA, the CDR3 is TGCGCCAGCAGCTTGGGAGTATGGGGACTAGTCTACGAGCAGTACTTC.